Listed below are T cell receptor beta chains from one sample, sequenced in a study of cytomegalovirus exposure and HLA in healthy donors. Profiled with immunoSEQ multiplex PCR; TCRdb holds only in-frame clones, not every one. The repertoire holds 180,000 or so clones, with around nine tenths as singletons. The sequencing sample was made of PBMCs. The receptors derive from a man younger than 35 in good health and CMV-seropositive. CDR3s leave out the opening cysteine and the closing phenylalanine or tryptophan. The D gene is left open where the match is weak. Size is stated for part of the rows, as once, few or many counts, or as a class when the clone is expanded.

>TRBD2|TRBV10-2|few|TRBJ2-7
ASSESAGTSYQQY
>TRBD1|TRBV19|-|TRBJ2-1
ASSRKQGVGNEQF
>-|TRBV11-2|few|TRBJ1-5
ASSERGGNQPQH
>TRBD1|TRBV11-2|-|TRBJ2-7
ASSWTGALSSYEQY
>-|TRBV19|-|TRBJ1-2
ASRWGQGSSGYT
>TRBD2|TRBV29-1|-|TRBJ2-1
SVVSGDTYNEQF
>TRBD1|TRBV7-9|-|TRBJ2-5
ASSSDRRTQETQY
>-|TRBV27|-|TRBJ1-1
ASREGTEAF
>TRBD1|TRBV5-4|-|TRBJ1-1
ASSPGVYRGRKTEAF
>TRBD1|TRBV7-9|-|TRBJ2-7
ASSFRQGYEQY
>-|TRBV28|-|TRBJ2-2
ASREYTGELF
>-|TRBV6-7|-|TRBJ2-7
ASISKSGRLQGYEQY
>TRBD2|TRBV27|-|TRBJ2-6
ASSLSGASGANVLT
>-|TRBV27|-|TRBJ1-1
ASSLSWGDRNTEAF
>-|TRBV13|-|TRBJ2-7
ASSPGTSYEQY
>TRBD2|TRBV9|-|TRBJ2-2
ASSVALAGAGELF
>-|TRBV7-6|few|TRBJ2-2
ASSSPGGGELF
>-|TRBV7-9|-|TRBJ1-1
ASSPTGGEAF
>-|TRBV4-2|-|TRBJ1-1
ASSQDGRTRALNTEAF
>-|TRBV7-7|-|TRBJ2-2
ASSYPGRAGTGELF
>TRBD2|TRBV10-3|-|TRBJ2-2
AITVAGGPDTGELF
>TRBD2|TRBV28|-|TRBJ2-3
ASSLGSTSGITDTQY
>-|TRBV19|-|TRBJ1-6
ASMGGTGSSYNSPLH
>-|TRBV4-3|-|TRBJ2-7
ASSQVLNYEQY
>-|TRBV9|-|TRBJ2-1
ASSVGLPKERPYNEQF
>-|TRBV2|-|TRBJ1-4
ASKEEATNEKLF
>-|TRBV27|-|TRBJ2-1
ATEGGGEQF
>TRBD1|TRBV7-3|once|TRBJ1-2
ASSLYPGTGGAYGYT
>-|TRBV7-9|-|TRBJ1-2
ASSYDSRANYGYT
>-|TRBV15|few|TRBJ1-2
ATSSYSGGKGGYT
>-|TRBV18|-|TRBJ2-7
ASSHADSFYEQY
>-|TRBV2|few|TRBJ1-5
ASSEISPRARQPQH
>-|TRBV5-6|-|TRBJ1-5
ASSLGHGIQPQH
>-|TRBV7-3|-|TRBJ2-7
ASSGVGGSIPYEQY